The clone carrying this T cell receptor beta chain was seen a single time. The antigen remains undetermined. The sample belongs to a study of tumor-infiltrating lymphocytes in primary liver carcinoma. Study context: Productive TCRbeta read counts per sample ran from roughly 3.3 to 6.8 million and were similar across tissue types. Findings of the study overall: Against blood, tumors held a significantly higher top-250-clone fraction (p = 0.039).

The CDR3 covers 15 residues. Trimming pared 5 bases from V and 2 bases from J, leaving 13 bases between. CDR1 is MNHEY and CDR2 is SVGAGI in the germline V gene. Unsorted bulk tissue, about 18-32 mg of it, served as the source for co-extraction of RNA and DNA. These patients lived with chronic HBV infection and had never been treated. Researchers generated TCR beta cDNA from around 0.55 ug of total RNA, relying on a constant-region primer. A slightly modified ARM-PCR protocol with three nested multiplex PCR rounds produced these TCR beta libraries. The opening two PCR rounds, about 11 cycles each, paired TRBV1-TRBV30 forward primers with a C-beta reverse primer. TCRdb analysed the multiplex PCR reads with MiXCR anew, one entry per CDR3 protein. Among 90,000 to 150,000 distinct CDR3 sequences listed, around two thirds were seen once.

Material: tumor-adjacent normal liver tissue. This TCR came from a woman aged 55-69 years with primary liver carcinoma and hepatitis B virus infection. The chain carries TRBV6-5 and TRBJ2-1, with TRBD1 as a possible D gene (6 bases). The CDR3 loop reads CASSHGQPTYNEQFF. CDR3 coding DNA: TGTGCCAGCAGTCACGGACAGCCTACCTACAATGAGCAGTTCTTC.